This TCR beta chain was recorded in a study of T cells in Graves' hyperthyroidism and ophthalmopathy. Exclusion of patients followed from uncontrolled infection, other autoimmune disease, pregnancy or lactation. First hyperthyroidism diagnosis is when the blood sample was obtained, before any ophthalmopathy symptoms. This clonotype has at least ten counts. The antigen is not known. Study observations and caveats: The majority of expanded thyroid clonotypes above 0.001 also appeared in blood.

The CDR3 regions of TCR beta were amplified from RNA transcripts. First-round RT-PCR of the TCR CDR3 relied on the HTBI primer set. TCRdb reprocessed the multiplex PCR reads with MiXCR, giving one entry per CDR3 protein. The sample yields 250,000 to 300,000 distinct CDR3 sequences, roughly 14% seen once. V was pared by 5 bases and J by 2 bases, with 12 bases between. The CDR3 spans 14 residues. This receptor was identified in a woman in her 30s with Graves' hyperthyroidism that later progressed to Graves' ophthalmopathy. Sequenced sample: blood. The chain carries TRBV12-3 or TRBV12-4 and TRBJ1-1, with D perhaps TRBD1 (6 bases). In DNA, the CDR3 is TGTGCCAGCAGTCCCGGGACACATAACACTGAAGCTTTCTTT. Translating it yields CASSPGTHNTEAFF.